This TCR beta chain derives from a study of CD8 T cells in acute hepatitis C reinfection. Study at large: CD8+ T cells specific for HCV NS3-1073 were sequenced.

The assay was immunoSEQ multiplex PCR, and TCRdb's table has in-frame clones only and misses some. The profile covers about 38,000 clones, with 75% to 90% appearing a single time and approximately 9.9% taken by the ten largest. This clone was picked up a small number of times. Its antigen is unidentified. V shed 3 bases and J shed 2 bases, with 7 bases lying between them. The CDR3 runs 13 residues. From germline, CDR1 is WSHSY and CDR2 SAAADI. Time point defined: naive CD8 control sorted from an acute-time-point sample. Study findings and constraints: Overrepresentation in the naive pool did not explain the preferential TRBV04 and TRBV06 usage seen in all groups. Thirteen public clonotypes were found regardless of outcome. No group differed significantly in the high NS3-1073 repertoire diversity.

V and J are TRBV10-2 and TRBJ1-2; D ambiguous. The TCR originated in a woman under 30 who spontaneously cleared hepatitis C infection. Sequences were obtained from naive CD8+ T cells from PBMCs. DNA of the CDR3: TGCGCCAGCAGTGACCACACCAACTATGGCTACACCTTC. Its protein is CASSDHTNYGYTF.